The 20 T cell receptor beta chains given below trace back to one sample, sequenced in a study of blood T cells in healthy people across ages. A second PCR of roughly 7 to 11 cycles used a sample-barcoded 5' primer and a J-beta primer mix. A single record per CDR3 protein comes from TCRdb applying MiXCR to the 5' RACE reads. Seen here are some 1.8 million distinct CDR3 sequences, approximately 39% observed once, and the top ten hold roughly 23%. The sequenced material came from blood. The source of these receptors is a human donor in good health.

This clonotype has only a few counts. The rearrangement uses TRBV24-1 and TRBJ1-2; D is unclear. The CDR3 loop spans 14 amino acids. Germline-derived CDR1 and CDR2 are KGHDR and SFDVKD. Trimming took 0 bases from V and 8 from J, leaving 12 bases between them. The chain's CDR3 is CATSDLSGVGGYTF. CDR3 nucleotides: TGTGCCACCAGTGATTTGTCTGGGGTCGGCGGCTACACCTTC.

This clonotype was picked up one time. The chain links TRBV11-2 to TRBJ1-1; D is ambiguous. V shed 1 base and J shed 6 bases, with 15 bases lying between them. This CDR3 is built from 15 residues. Germline V lookup: CDR1 SGHAT, CDR2 FQNNGV. The CDR3 here is CASSLGVGITSEAFF. The CDR3 nucleotides are TGTGCCAGCAGCTTAGGGGTAGGGATAACATCTGAAGCTTTCTTT.

The chain is built from TRBV28 and TRBJ2-1; D may be TRBD2 (5 bases). The CDR3 contains 15 residues. Germline V gene data show CDR1 as MDHEN and CDR2 as SYDVKM. V dropped 6 bases and J dropped 9 bases, with 21 bases sitting between them. CDR3: CASSDTAPLSGEQFF. The CDR3 nucleotides are TGTGCCAGCAGCGACACCGCCCCCCTCAGCGGTGAGCAGTTCTTC.

The V and J genes are TRBV5-6 and TRBJ1-1, with D unclear. CDR3 size: 14 residues. In germline, CDR1 is SGHDT, CDR2 YYEEEE. The ends were cut back, 2 bases at V and 1 base at J, with 9 bases in the middle. In DNA, the CDR3 is TGTGCCAGCAGCTTTGGATACCCGAACACTGAAGCTTTCTTT. Translation gives CASSFGYPNTEAFF.

This clonotype was found a few times. The V and J genes are TRBV6-2 or TRBV6-3 and TRBJ2-5; the match to TRBD2 covers 7 bases. The CDR3 covers 14 residues. The J segment lost 0 bases and the V segment lost 7 bases, leaving 5 bases of the junction unmatched. Germline CDR1 MNHEY, CDR2 SVGEGT. CDR3 protein: CASNTLADQETQYF. The CDR3 DNA reads TGTGCCAGCAATACCCTAGCGGACCAAGAGACCCAGTACTTC.

There are a few counts of this clonotype. The chain couples TRBV7-2 to TRBJ1-2; D call uncertain. V lost 2 bases, J lost 4 bases, and 11 bases lay in between. CDR3 length: 14 amino acids. The V gene's germline CDR1 is SGHTA and CDR2 FQGNSA. This CDR3 is CASSLLSASYGYTF. CDR3 DNA sequence: TGTGCCAGCAGCTTACTGTCGGCTTCCTATGGCTACACCTTC.

This clonotype was found once. This chain joins TRBV12-3 or TRBV12-4 and TRBJ1-1, with 7 bases fitting TRBD1. This CDR3 region has 14 residues. V lost 2 bases and J lost 6; bases outside the gene matches: 6. The chain's CDR3 is CASSLLTGTAEAFF. The CDR3 nucleotides are TGTGCCAGCAGTTTATTGACAGGGACGGCTGAAGCTTTCTTT.

In this sample, this clonotype turned up a few times. This chain joins TRBV12-3 or TRBV12-4 and TRBJ1-2; D gene unclear. Trimming left V 1 base short and J 5 bases short, with 8 bases between. The CDR3 length is 13 residues. Here the CDR3 reads CASSLVQQYGYTF. CDR3 DNA sequence: TGTGCCAGCAGTTTAGTACAGCAATATGGCTACACCTTC.

In this sample, this clonotype turned up a few times. J is TRBJ2-4 and V is TRBV20-1; 10 bases line up with TRBD2. The J segment lost 3 bases and the V segment lost 4 bases, leaving 9 bases of the junction unmatched. This CDR3 comprises 16 residues. CDR1 DFQATT and CDR2 SNEGSKA come from the germline V gene (reference sequence). The CDR3 loop reads CSAIDPSGGVKNIQYF. DNA for the CDR3: TGCAGTGCTATTGACCCTAGCGGGGGAGTCAAAAACATTCAGTACTTC.

On this clonotype itself: A read error may account for a junction end that differs from germline. V gene TRBV15 combines with J gene TRBJ1-5, with D perhaps TRBD1 (5 bases). Germline CDR1 LNHNV, CDR2 YYDKDF (reference sequence). The CDR3 loop spans 16 amino acids. The CDR3 reads CATSRVGAWENPPQHF. The CDR3 region has the DNA TGTGCCACCAGCAGAGTTGGGGCCTGGGAGAATCCGCCCCAGCATTTT. The full variable domain, rest sourced from reference TRBV15 and TRBJ1-5, is DAMVIQNPRYQVTQFGKPVTLSCSQTLNHNVMYWYQQKSSQAPKLLFHYYDKDFNNEADTPDNFQSRRPNTSFCFLDIRSPGLGDTAMYLCATSRVGAWENPPQHFGDGTRLSIL.

The rearrangement joins TRBV4-1 to TRBJ1-5; D remains ambiguous. Between the trimmed V and J ends, which lost 8 bases and 0 bases, there was a span of 11 bases. CDR1 is MGHRA, CDR2 YSYEKL, per germline. The CDR3 is 14 amino acids. This CDR3 is CASSYVGSNQPQHF. CDR3 DNA: TGCGCCAGCTCATATGTAGGTAGCAATCAGCCCCAGCATTTT.

The J gene is TRBJ2-1, the V gene TRBV7-2; 8 nucleotides line up with TRBD1. V was clipped by 2 bases and J by 3 bases; unmatched bases: 3. The germline V gene has CDR1 SGHTA and CDR2 FQGNSA. The CDR3 contains 15 residues. This CDR3 is CASSLKTGDYNEQFF. The CDR3 nucleotides read TGTGCCAGCAGCTTAAAGACAGGGGACTACAATGAGCAGTTCTTC.

This chain links TRBV13 with TRBJ1-1; tentatively, D is TRBD1 (5 bases). The CDR3 runs to 14 residues. Germline V gene lookup returns CDR1 PRHDT and CDR2 FYEKMQ (reference sequence). Trimming removed 5 bases from V and 3 bases from J, with 13 bases in between. The CDR3 DNA reads as TGTGCCAGCAGCGTAACCAAGGGGTACACTGAAGCTTTCTTT. This codes for CASSVTKGYTEAFF.

The rearrangement joins TRBV7-2 to TRBJ2-7, with D perhaps matching TRBD2 (6 bases). Trimming took 1 base from V and 2 from J, leaving 12 bases between them. CDR3 length: 15 amino acids. Looked up from germline, CDR1 is SGHTA and CDR2 is FQGNSA. The CDR3 coding sequence is TGTGCCAGCAGCTTAGGAGCGGGTGCCCCCTACGAGCAGTACTTC. This sequence encodes CASSLGAGAPYEQYF.

This clonotype was counted between two and nine times. CDR3 sequence (DNA): TGTGCCAGCAGCCATAGTTACGCAGGGTCCTTAGGTTCTAATTCACCCCTCCACTTT. Translating it yields CASSHSYAGSLGSNSPLHF. This chain links TRBV3-1 with TRBJ1-6, with D maybe TRBD1 (5 bases). Per germline, CDR1 LGHDT and CDR2 YNNKEL (reference sequence). The CDR3 is 19 residues long. Trimming left V 3 bases short and J 6 bases short, with 24 bases between.

The V call is TRBV29-1, the J call TRBJ2-5, with D tentatively TRBD1 or TRBD2 (5 bases each). Between the trimmed V and J ends, which lost 8 bases and 4 bases, there was a span of 17 bases. The CDR3 spans 13 residues. Germline assignment: CDR1 SQVTM and CDR2 ANQGSEA. The CDR3 DNA sequence: TGCAGCCTTCTAGGGGACCATCTAGAGACCCAGTACTTC. Protein sequence: CSLLGDHLETQYF.

The table lists this clonotype with many counts. This chain uses TRBV5-6 with TRBJ1-5; no definite D call. Deletions cut 0 bases from V and 7 bases from J, with 11 bases between. The germline V gene has CDR1 SGHDT and CDR2 YYEEEE. The CDR3 spans 14 residues. The CDR3 protein is CASSLGPGEQPQHF. CDR3 sequence (DNA): TGTGCCAGCAGCTTGGGTCCGGGCGAGCAGCCCCAGCATTTT.

This clonotype was recorded a few times. The rearrangement uses TRBV7-2 and TRBJ1-2; TRBD1 aligns across 7 bases. Unmatched junction bases numbered 5, after V lost 3 bases and J lost 4 bases. The germline V gene encodes CDR1 SGHTA and CDR2 FQGNSA. The CDR3 is made up of 14 amino acids. DNA of the CDR3: TGTGCCAGCAGCTTCCGGGACAGCTTCTATGGCTACACCTTC. Its protein is CASSFRDSFYGYTF. The full variable domain, its missing parts supplied by reference TRBV7-2 and TRBJ1-2, is GAGVSQSPSNKVTEKGKDVELRCDPISGHTALYWYRQSLGQGLEFLIYFQGNSAPDKSGLPSDRFSAERTGGSVSTLTIQRTQQEDSAVYLCASSFRDSFYGYTFGSGTRLTVV.

This clonotype showed up just a few times. The rearrangement joins TRBV12-5 to TRBJ2-4, with D unresolved. This CDR3 is built from 18 residues. Germline V lookup: CDR1 LGHNT, CDR2 FRNRAP. Trimming took 0 bases from V and 0 from J, leaving 15 bases between them. The CDR3 loop is CASGLVLNGELAKNIQYF. DNA for the CDR3: TGTGCTAGTGGTTTGGTACTGAATGGGGAACTAGCCAAAAACATTCAGTACTTC. Using reference TRBV12-5 and TRBJ2-4 for the parts outside the CDR3, the full variable domain is DARVTQTPRHKVTEMGQEVTMRCQPILGHNTVFWYRQTMMQGLELLAYFRNRAPLDDSGMPKDRFSAEMPDATLATLKIQPSEPRDSAVYFCASGLVLNGELAKNIQYFGAGTRLSVL.

A remark on this clonotype: Given a much more abundant clone one base away, this may be a read error. The gene calls are TRBV4-3 and TRBJ2-1; TRBD2 matches at 11 bases. The J call may be mistaken, given a closer DNA end match to TRBJ2-7. The CDR3 loop spans 15 amino acids. The germline V gene encodes CDR1 LGHNA and CDR2 YSLEER. The CDR3 is CASSVGLAGYNEQYF. Here the CDR3 DNA reads TGCGCCAGCAGCGTCGGACTAGCGGGCTACAATGAGCAGTACTTC.